The subject of this entry is one T cell receptor (beta chain). Its cognate antigen has yet to be identified. No much larger clonotype is one base removed from it; base qualities were not supplied. Using the deep immunoSEQ assay, TCR CDR3 regions were amplified from genomic DNA by multiplex PCR. For each cell subset, the extracted genomic DNA was distributed evenly across all wells of several immunoSEQ 96-well plates, and each plate served as one replicate. Each replicate PCR for unsorted PBMC received 250 to 300 ng genomic DNA, equal to 25,000 to 35,000 T cell genomes. Ten immunoSEQ deep assay plates were used to sequence unsorted PBMC genomic DNA. Purified libraries were measured with a Qubit 3.0 fluorometer, size-checked on a Bioanalyzer 2100, and measured again with the KAPA Library Quantification kit. Every immunoSEQ 96-well plate was sequenced on a separate single-read 150-cycle Illumina NextSeq 550 flow cell. Per the source publication's procedure: Because the immunoSEQ output included only junctional sequences and no quality scores, the filtering could not be the same as the filtering used for full-length reads. Sequences were annotated with PyIR, a Python wrapper for IgBLAST v1.9, using IMGT germline references to assign V/J genes and CDR3. Reads were removed for weak V/J assignments (E-value above 1e-6), missing CDR3, stop codons, out-of-frame junctions, or ambiguous translated residues. V3J clonotypes were defined as sequences sharing an identical inferred V gene, J gene, and CDR3 amino acid sequence. Percentage overlap between repertoires was calculated by dividing the number of shared unique clonotypes by the size of the smaller repertoire. RTK rarefaction, the Chao1 estimator, and Recon v2.1 estimates of unobserved clonotypes were used to assess repertoire richness. This immuneACCESS table, as held by TCRdb, lists in-frame sequences with V and J called but not all clones. Of the missing ones, under half trace to an unresolved V gene in checked studies; the others have no known cause. V and J calls and clone size are given by that table; D and trimming were obtained from the DNA. Counted in this sample were under 600,000 clones; approximately 79% of them appeared once. Of the sample, around an eighth is held by the ten largest clones.

The data were taken from a study of shared clonotypes between healthy human individuals (dated by TCRdb to between 2020 and 2021). With respect to the entire study: The cohort comprised a couple of women and a few men aged 18 to 49 years. To estimate repertoire size and how much clonotype sharing occurs between individuals, the study deeply sequenced the blood TCR repertoires of five or six healthy adults. To increase sequencing depth and limit assay-specific biases, TCR repertoire library preparation and sequencing were carried out by different laboratories using diverse techniques. Leukapheresis yielded between about 0.85 and 9.5 billion PBMCs per donor.

Results and caveats for the whole study, not just this receptor: Sampling was limited to blood, and TCR repertoires in tissue likely differ from TCR repertoires in blood. Pairwise subsampling indicated that sequencing depth was expected to affect the degree of clonotype sharing among donors. The genetic and exposure-history diversity represented was limited by the small number of donors.

The donors were healthy, HIV-negative adults with no recently reported acute infections or vaccinations. Every donor was a Caucasian adult residing in Nashville, Tennessee, USA. For unsorted samples, roughly 86 million PBMCs were counted and genomic DNA was extracted with the QIAamp DNA Blood Mini kit. Blood was obtained by leukapheresis, after which PBMCs were separated by Ficoll-Histopaque density gradient centrifugation and cryopreserved in liquid nitrogen vapor phase. Source material: PBMCs. This TCR was recovered from a woman aged 40 to 55 in good health. Some clones in this sample may be carry-over from other donors' samples.

The CDR3 reads as follows: CASRALGRGGFHEQYF. The nucleotides read TGTGCCAGCAGAGCATTAGGAAGAGGCGGTTTCCACGAGCAGTACTTC. The V and J segments used are TRBV2 and TRBJ2-7, with an unclear D gene assignment. CDR3 length: 16 amino acids, cysteine to phenylalanine. Of the read, only the CDR3 DNA is kept; its 48 bases are in frame from base 1. Trimming removed 6 bases from V and 5 bases from J, leaving 23 bases between the germline ends. CDR1 SNHLY and CDR2 FYNNEI are derived from the germline V gene. This CDR3, with the reference TRBV2 and TRBJ2-7 proteins standing in past its ends, gives the full variable domain EPEVTQTPSHQVTQMGQEVILRCVPISNHLYFYWYRQILGQKVEFLVSFYNNEISEKSEIFDDQFSVERPDGSNFTLKIRSTKLEDSAMYFCASRALGRGGFHEQYFGPGTRLTVT.